The 14 T cell receptor beta chains below all came from one sample that was sequenced in a study of early T cells in non-severe SARS-CoV-2 infection (dated by TCRdb to 2020 to 2022). Library prep was done by 5' RACE. Sequencing instrument: NextSeq 500. The public reads were reprocessed in TCRdb via fastp at Q25 and MiXCR, keeping in-frame beta chains. Each CDR3 protein gets just one entry, which takes the most common genes and DNA from the rows behind it. The table for this sample lists tens of thousands of distinct CDR3 sequences; about 10% of them were counted only once. Around 8.3% of the sample comes from the top ten. Sample: whole blood. These receptor sequences come from an adult who was a healthcare worker with PCR-confirmed SARS-CoV-2 infection or an uninfected control (not recorded which).

This clonotype has more than one count but fewer than ten. J is TRBJ2-3 and V is TRBV27, with D possibly being TRBD2 (5 bases). V was pared by 1 base and J by 2 bases, with 10 bases between. This CDR3 has 15 amino acids. Germline values: CDR1 MNHEY, CDR2 SMNVEV (reference sequence). CDR3 sequence: CASSLLEDLTDTQYF. As DNA, the CDR3 is TGTGCCAGCAGTTTATTGGAGGACCTCACAGATACGCAGTATTTT.

This clonotype was counted at least ten times. The genes are TRBV6-6 and TRBJ1-3; tentatively, D is TRBD1 (6 bases). Trimming removed 0 bases at V and 2 bases at J, with 8 bases between. Germline values: CDR1 MNHNY, CDR2 SVGAGI (reference sequence). This CDR3 contains 15 residues. This chain's CDR3 is CASSYSQGPGNTIYF. The CDR3 DNA is TGTGCCAGCAGTTACTCACAGGGACCTGGAAACACCATATATTTT.

Ten or more counts support this clonotype. V usage is TRBV18 and J usage is TRBJ1-3; no reliable D call. CDR1 and CDR2 from the germline V gene are KGHSH and LQKENI. The V end lost 2 bases, the J end lost 0 bases, and 11 bases lay between the germline ends. The CDR3 extends over 16 amino acids. CDR3 region: CASSPSAGASGNTIYF. DNA of the CDR3: TGTGCCAGCTCACCATCGGCAGGTGCCTCTGGAAACACCATATATTTT.

This clonotype was detected ten times or more. The J gene is TRBJ2-1, the V gene TRBV6-5; 10 nucleotides align to TRBD2. Germline V gene data show CDR1 as MNHEY and CDR2 as SVGAGI. The CDR3 sequence is 19 residues long. V shed 0 bases, J shed 4 bases, and the junction held 12 bases outside the gene matches. This chain's CDR3 is CASSYSGLAGAVGYNEQFF. The DNA of the CDR3 is TGTGCCAGCAGTTACTCAGGCCTAGCGGGAGCCGTCGGGTACAATGAGCAGTTCTTC.

This clonotype was detected ten times or more. V usage is TRBV7-6 and J usage is TRBJ2-7; D is unclear. Germline lookup yields CDR1 SGHVS and CDR2 FNYEAQ. The CDR3 contains 13 residues. V lost 5 bases, J lost 1 base, and 9 bases lay in between. The CDR3 bases are TGTGCCAGCAGCGCACCACTGTCCTACGAGCAGTACTTC. Protein sequence: CASSAPLSYEQYF.

This clonotype was observed many times. This chain uses TRBV2 with TRBJ1-2, with D perhaps TRBD1 (6 bases). Germline V gene data show CDR1 as SNHLY and CDR2 as FYNNEI. The CDR3 consists of 14 residues. V was cut by 8 bases and J by 6 bases, with 19 bases left in between. CDR3 sequence (DNA): TGTGCCAGCGGTGGGAACACAGGGAGGGATGGCTACACCTTC. Protein: CASGGNTGRDGYTF.

This clonotype was observed many times. The J gene is TRBJ2-2, the V gene TRBV5-1; 8 bases are shared with TRBD2. V lost 0 bases, J lost 6 bases, and 10 bases stayed unmatched. Germline CDR1 is SGHRS and CDR2 is YFSETQ. The CDR3 extends over 17 amino acids. The CDR3 nucleotides are TGCGCCAGCAGCTTGGACCCAGGAGCGGGAGAAGCCGGGGAGCTGTTTTTT. Protein product: CASSLDPGAGEAGELFF.

V is TRBV28 and J is TRBJ1-2; D is unclear. Trimming left V 4 bases short and J 4 bases short, with 13 bases between. CDR1 is MDHEN, CDR2 SYDVKM, per germline. This CDR3 comprises 14 residues. The CDR3, as DNA: TGTGCCAGCAGTTATTCTTACGGCCCCTATGGCTACACCTTC. This codes for CASSYSYGPYGYTF.

This clonotype was detected a few times. This chain joins TRBV7-8 and TRBJ2-3, with D possibly matching TRBD2 (6 bases). CDR1 and CDR2 (germline): SGHVS, FQNEAQ. This CDR3 is built from 16 residues. Trimming pared 3 bases from V and 2 bases from J, leaving 15 bases between. The CDR3 protein is CASSLLAIPVTDTQYF. The DNA for the CDR3 is TGTGCCAGCAGCTTGCTAGCGATCCCGGTCACAGATACGCAGTATTTT.

This clonotype was seen more than once but under ten times. V and J are TRBV7-6 and TRBJ2-1; 11 nucleotides align to TRBD2. The V segment lost 7 bases and the J segment 4 bases; nucleotides outside the gene matches: 12. Looked up from germline, CDR1 is SGHVS and CDR2 is FNYEAQ. CDR3 size: 17 residues. The CDR3 nucleotides read TGTGCCAGCACCCGGGAAATAGCGGGAGGGGATTACAATGAGCAGTTCTTC. Translation gives CASTREIAGGDYNEQFF.

This clonotype was recorded a few times. The chain combines TRBV2 with TRBJ1-6; TRBD1 matches 8 bases. The CDR3 is 14 amino acids. The germline gives CDR1 SNHLY, CDR2 FYNNEI. Losses at the gene ends were 4 bases for V and 8 bases for J; bases not matched to a gene: 4. As DNA, the CDR3 is TGTGCCAGCAGTGTACTACAGGGGGATTCACCCCTCCACTTT. Translation gives CASSVLQGDSPLHF.

This clonotype was seen repeatedly, ten times or more. This chain uses TRBV5-1 with TRBJ2-3; TRBD2 is a possible D gene (6 bases). Per germline, CDR1 SGHRS and CDR2 YFSETQ. The CDR3 loop spans 14 amino acids. The ends were cut back, 4 bases at V and 4 bases at J, with 13 bases in the middle. The CDR3: CASSPPSGADTQYF. CDR3 nucleotide sequence: TGCGCCAGCAGCCCTCCCTCGGGGGCAGATACGCAGTATTTT.

In this sample, this clonotype turned up a few times. The chain joins TRBV20-1 to TRBJ2-1; 10 bases fit TRBD2. J gave up 6 bases and V 6 bases, and 20 bases lay outside the gene matches. This CDR3 has 18 amino acids. Germline CDR1 reads DFQATT; CDR2 reads SNEGSKA (reference sequence). The CDR3 DNA reads TGCAGTGCCCTCACACCGATGGTACTAGCGGGATGGAGCAATGAGCAGTTCTTC. This translates into CSALTPMVLAGWSNEQFF.

This rearrangement joins TRBV27 to TRBJ1-6; 8 bases are shared with TRBD1. CDR3 size: 13 residues. Germline values: CDR1 MNHEY, CDR2 SMNVEV (reference sequence). V lost 6 bases, J lost 11 bases, and 6 bases stayed unmatched. DNA of the CDR3: TGTGCCAGCAGCTTTAACAGGGGGGCACCCCTCCACTTT. It translates to CASSFNRGAPLHF.